This T cell receptor beta chain emerged from a study of identical twins. TCRdb re-analysed the 5' RACE reads in MiXCR, keeping a single row per CDR3 protein. Among a few hundred thousand distinct CDR3 sequences listed, 12% were seen once. This clonotype was found many times. Germline CDR1 reads SEHNR; CDR2 reads FQNEAQ (reference sequence). The V end was cut by 5 bases, the J end by 2 bases, with 16 bases between. The length of the CDR3 is 16 residues. This sample also appeared in a second study, on yellow fever vaccine responses in identical twins.

The rearrangement joins TRBV7-9 to TRBJ1-3; D gene uncertain. This clonotype originated in a woman between 18 and 29 years old in good health. The specimen was memory (CD45RO+) T cells sorted from blood. In DNA, the CDR3 is TGTGCCAGCAGCGCGTCTACATCGGAGCCTGGAAACACCATATATTTT. The encoded protein is CASSASTSEPGNTIYF.